These 8 T cell receptor beta chains came from one sample sequenced in a study of PD-1 blockade in classical Hodgkin lymphoma. Every single patient, without exception, relapsed after autologous stem cell transplantation, and brentuximab vedotin exposure varied. Libraries were prepared by immunoSEQ multiplex PCR; TCRdb keeps only in-frame clonotypes and omits some of them. The sample contains over 50,000 clones, around 75% of which appear only once. The sequenced sample was peripheral blood mononuclear cells (PBMCs), obtained before the second cycle of nivolumab. These receptors all stem from a human donor with classical Hodgkin lymphoma.

The rearrangement joins TRBV15 to TRBJ2-3; possibly TRBD2 for D (5 bases). Germline V lookup: CDR1 LNHNV, CDR2 YYDKDF (reference sequence). V lost 1 base, J lost 3 bases, and 5 bases lay in between. This CDR3 comprises 13 residues. CDR3 sequence (DNA): TGTGCCACCAGCAGAGGAGGGACAGATACGCAGTATTTT. This gives the protein CATSRGGTDTQYF.

V and J are TRBV14 and TRBJ2-4, with D perhaps TRBD1 or TRBD2 (5 bases each). This CDR3 has 15 residues. V gave up 4 bases and J gave up 0 bases, with 10 bases separating them. CDR1 and CDR2 (germline): SGHDN, FVKESK. CDR3 coding DNA: TGTGCCAGCAGCCTTTCGGGGACAGCCAAAAACATTCAGTACTTC. Amino acids: CASSLSGTAKNIQYF.

This sequence joins TRBV5-1 and TRBJ1-4, with D unclear. Germline V gives CDR1 SGHRS, CDR2 YFSETQ. CDR3 length: 13 residues. V dropped 4 bases and J dropped 3 bases, with 7 bases sitting between them. The CDR3 loop is CASSPLPNEKLFF. CDR3 DNA sequence: TGCGCCAGCAGCCCCTTACCTAATGAAAAACTGTTTTTT.

This clone was seen once. The chain uses TRBV7-2 and TRBJ2-7, with 8 nucleotides matching TRBD1. The CDR3 has 15 residues. The trim removed 5 bases at V and 3 bases at J, leaving 9 bases unmatched. Germline loops: CDR1 SGHTA, CDR2 FQGNSA. The CDR3 DNA reads TGTGCCAGCAGCCCGTGGACAGGGAGAGACTACGAGCAGTACTTC. This codes for CASSPWTGRDYEQYF.

This chain connects TRBV6-5 to TRBJ2-7, with 7 bases aligning to TRBD2. Trimming removed 2 bases from V and 2 bases from J; junction bases left unmatched: 3. The CDR3 loop spans 14 amino acids. Germline V CDR1 and CDR2: MNHEY, SVGAGI. The CDR3 loop is CASSYPAGTYEQYF. The CDR3 region has the DNA TGTGCCAGCAGTTACCCAGCGGGGACCTACGAGCAGTACTTC.

This chain joins TRBV18 and TRBJ2-7; weak D call: TRBD2 (6 bases). Trimming pared 8 bases from V and 0 bases from J, leaving 11 bases between. Germline V CDR1 and CDR2: KGHSH, LQKENI. The CDR3 contains 13 residues. CDR3 amino acids: CASKSGLSYEQYF. Here the CDR3 DNA reads TGTGCCAGCAAATCGGGACTCTCCTACGAGCAGTACTTC.

This rearrangement joins TRBV7-9 to TRBJ2-2; 9 bases are a match to TRBD1. V trimming: 5 bases; J trimming: 4 bases; junction bases outside the gene matches: 5. Germline CDR1 SEHNR, CDR2 FQNEAQ (reference sequence). The CDR3 loop spans 15 amino acids. This chain's CDR3 is CASSEWTGATGELFF. As DNA, the CDR3 is TGTGCCAGCAGCGAATGGACAGGGGCCACCGGGGAGCTGTTTTTT.

This rearrangement joins TRBV5-6 to TRBJ2-3; D might be TRBD1 or TRBD2, each matching 6 bases. The CDR3 has 15 amino acids. Germline V gene data show CDR1 as SGHDT and CDR2 as YYEEEE. V was pared by 2 bases and J by 5 bases, with 15 bases between. The CDR3, as DNA: TGTGCCAGCAGCTTAGGAGGGGGGTTTGAAGATACGCAGTATTTT. Translated, it gives CASSLGGGFEDTQYF.